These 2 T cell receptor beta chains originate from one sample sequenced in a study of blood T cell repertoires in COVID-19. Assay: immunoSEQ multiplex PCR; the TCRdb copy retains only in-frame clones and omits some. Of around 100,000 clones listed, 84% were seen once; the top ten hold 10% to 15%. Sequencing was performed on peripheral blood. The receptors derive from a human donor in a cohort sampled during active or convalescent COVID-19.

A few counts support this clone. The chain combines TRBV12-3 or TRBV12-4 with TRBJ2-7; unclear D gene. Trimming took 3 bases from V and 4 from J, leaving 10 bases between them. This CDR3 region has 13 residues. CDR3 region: CASSFWPGYEQYF. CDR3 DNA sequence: TGTGCCAGCAGTTTTTGGCCAGGATACGAGCAGTACTTC.

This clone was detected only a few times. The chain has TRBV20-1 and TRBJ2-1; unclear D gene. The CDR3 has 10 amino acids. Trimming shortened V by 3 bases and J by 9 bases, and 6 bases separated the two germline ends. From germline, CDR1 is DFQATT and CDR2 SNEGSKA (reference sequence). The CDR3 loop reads CSASPGEQFF. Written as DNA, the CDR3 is TGCAGTGCTAGCCCCGGTGAGCAGTTCTTC.